This T cell receptor (beta chain) was obtained from a study of identical twins. Via MiXCR, TCRdb re-called the 5' RACE reads, giving one row per CDR3 protein. Of some 900,000 distinct CDR3 sequences listed, 10% to 15% are singletons. In its sample, this clonotype was seen many times. This CDR3 spans 16 amino acids. Deletions cut 7 bases from V and 7 bases from J, with 22 bases between. In addition, the sample was reused for a study of yellow fever vaccine responses in identical twins.

Input material: PBMCs. The chain combines TRBV12-3 or TRBV12-4 with TRBJ2-2; the D is unclear. The source of this sequence is a woman between 18 and 29 years old in good health. The CDR3 bases are TGTGCCAGCACCTCAGATCCAGGATCGTTCGGCGGGGAGCTGTTTTTT. Its protein is CASTSDPGSFGGELFF.